The 8 T cell receptor beta chains below come from one sample, sequenced in a study of T cell responses to AZD1222 COVID-19 vaccine. TCRdb's table, derived via immunoSEQ multiplex PCR, lists solely in-frame clones and lacks some. The repertoire has 150,000 to 200,000 clones, almost 95% of them found once; the top ten carry under 2.5%. The source was peripheral blood, collected on day 0 of AZD1222 vaccination. These receptor sequences come from an adult in good health.

The chain carries TRBV25-1 and TRBJ2-6; TRBD1 might be the D (6 bases). V was trimmed by 4 bases and J by 2 bases, leaving 9 bases between them. The CDR3 has 15 residues. The germline gives CDR1 MGHDK, CDR2 SYGVNS. The CDR3 coding sequence is TGTGCCAGCAGTGGGGACATCCCTGGGGCCAACGTCCTGACTTTC. Its protein product is CASSGDIPGANVLTF. The full variable domain, completed using reference TRBV25-1 and TRBJ2-6, is EADIYQTPRYLVIGTGKKITLECSQTMGHDKMYWYQQDPGMELHLIHYSYGVNSTEKGDLSSESTVSRIRTEHFPLTLESARPSHTSQYLCASSGDIPGANVLTFGAGSRLTVL.

The rearrangement joins TRBV27 to TRBJ2-7, with TRBD1 matching 7 bases. The V segment lost 2 bases and the J segment 4 bases; nucleotides outside the gene matches: 5. This CDR3 is built from 14 residues. Germline V gives CDR1 MNHEY, CDR2 SMNVEV (reference sequence). The CDR3 loop reads CASSLEGGGYEQYF. In DNA form, the CDR3 reads TGTGCCAGCAGTTTAGAAGGGGGCGGATACGAGCAGTACTTC.

A single count supports this clone. The rearrangement joins TRBV5-1 to TRBJ2-7; D gene unclear. Trimming left V 3 bases short and J 0 bases short, with 10 bases between. The germline CDR1 and CDR2 sequences are SGHRS and YFSETQ. This CDR3 comprises 14 residues. The CDR3 here is CASSSYLNSYEQYF. CDR3 nucleotide sequence: TGCGCCAGCAGCTCCTACCTTAACTCCTACGAGCAGTACTTC.

The rearrangement joins TRBV20-1 to TRBJ1-5, with a tentative D call TRBD1 (5 bases). The germline V gene encodes CDR1 DFQATT and CDR2 SNEGSKA (reference sequence). Deletions cut 6 bases from V and 12 bases from J, with 15 bases between. The CDR3 extends over 11 amino acids. The CDR3 DNA reads as TGCAGTGCCCTTCTCCAGGGACGCCAGCATTTT. It specifies CSALLQGRQHF.

The chain employs TRBV2 and TRBJ2-7; 8 bases are shared with TRBD2. Germline V gene sequence: CDR1 SNHLY, CDR2 FYNNEI. After removal of 5 bases from V and 12 bases from J, the junction contained 12 bases not matched to a gene. The CDR3 sequence is 13 residues long. CDR3 residues: CASSPKMQGTRYF. CDR3 DNA: TGTGCCAGCAGTCCGAAAATGCAGGGGACTAGGTACTTC.

The chain carries TRBV10-3 and TRBJ1-2; no definite D call. The ends were cut back, 7 bases at V and 6 bases at J, with 15 bases in the middle. This CDR3 is built from 13 residues. Germline loops: CDR1 ENHRY, CDR2 SYGVKD. For the CDR3, the DNA is TGTGCCATCACTCGAGGAGAGTCCCATGGCTACACCTTC. Protein product: CAITRGESHGYTF.

V is TRBV25-1 and J is TRBJ1-4, with no clear D. The CDR3 consists of 16 residues. CDR1 MGHDK and CDR2 SYGVNS come from the germline V gene. V was shortened by 4 bases and J by 0 bases, with 12 bases between the two germline ends. The CDR3 bases are TGTGCCAGCAGTGCGCCCTACAGTGCAACTAATGAAAAACTGTTTTTT. Its protein product is CASSAPYSATNEKLFF.

The chain employs TRBV29-1 and TRBJ2-3, with 7 bases that match TRBD1. Germline V gene data show CDR1 as SQVTM and CDR2 as ANQGSEA. With V trimmed by 2 bases and J by 5 bases, 1 base remained unmatched. The CDR3 is made up of 12 amino acids. The CDR3 loop is CSVESGGDTQYF. The CDR3 DNA sequence: TGCAGCGTTGAATCAGGGGGAGATACGCAGTATTTT.